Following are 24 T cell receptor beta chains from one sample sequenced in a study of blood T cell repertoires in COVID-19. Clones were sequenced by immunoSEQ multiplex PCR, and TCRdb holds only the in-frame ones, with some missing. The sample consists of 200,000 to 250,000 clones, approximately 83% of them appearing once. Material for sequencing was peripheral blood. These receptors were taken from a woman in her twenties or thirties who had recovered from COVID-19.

CDR3 loop: CASSYSRWGRGTEAFF. The CDR3 nucleotides read TGTGCCAGCAGTTACAGTAGGTGGGGTCGGGGGACTGAAGCTTTCTTT. This rearrangement joins TRBV6-5 to TRBJ1-1; the D gene is possibly TRBD1 (5 bases). Germline V gene sequence: CDR1 MNHEY, CDR2 SVGAGI. Deletions cut 2 bases from V and 5 bases from J, with 18 bases between. CDR3 length: 16 amino acids.

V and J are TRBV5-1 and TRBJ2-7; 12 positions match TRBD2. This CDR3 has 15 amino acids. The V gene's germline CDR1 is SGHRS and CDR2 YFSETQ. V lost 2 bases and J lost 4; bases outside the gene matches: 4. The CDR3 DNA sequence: TGCGCCAGCAGCTTTACTAGCGGGGGGACATACGAGCAGTACTTC. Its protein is CASSFTSGGTYEQYF.

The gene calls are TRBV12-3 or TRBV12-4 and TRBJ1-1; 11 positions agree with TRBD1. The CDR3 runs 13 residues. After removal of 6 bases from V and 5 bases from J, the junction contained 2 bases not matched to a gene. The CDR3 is CASRDRGLTEAFF. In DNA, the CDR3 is TGTGCCAGCAGGGACAGGGGGCTAACTGAAGCTTTCTTT.

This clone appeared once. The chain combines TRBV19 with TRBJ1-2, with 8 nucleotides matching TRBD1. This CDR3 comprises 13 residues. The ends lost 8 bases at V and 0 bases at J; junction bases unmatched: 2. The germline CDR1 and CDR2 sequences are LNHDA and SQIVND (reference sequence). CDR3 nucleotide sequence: TGTGCCAGTCGGGACAGGACTAACTATGGCTACACCTTC. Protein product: CASRDRTNYGYTF.

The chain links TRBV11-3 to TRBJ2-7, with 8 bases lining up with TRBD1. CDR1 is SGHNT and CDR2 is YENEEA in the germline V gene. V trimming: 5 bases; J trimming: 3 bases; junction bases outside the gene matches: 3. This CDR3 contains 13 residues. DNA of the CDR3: TGTGCCAGCAGCCCCGGGACAGGCTACGAGCAGTACTTC. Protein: CASSPGTGYEQYF.

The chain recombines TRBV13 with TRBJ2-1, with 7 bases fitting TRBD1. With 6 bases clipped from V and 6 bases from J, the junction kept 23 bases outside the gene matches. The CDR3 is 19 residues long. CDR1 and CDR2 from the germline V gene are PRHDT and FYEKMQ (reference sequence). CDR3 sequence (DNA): TGTGCCAGCAGTAATATCGGGTATGGCGGACAGGCAGGGATCAATGAGCAGTTCTTC. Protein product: CASSNIGYGGQAGINEQFF.

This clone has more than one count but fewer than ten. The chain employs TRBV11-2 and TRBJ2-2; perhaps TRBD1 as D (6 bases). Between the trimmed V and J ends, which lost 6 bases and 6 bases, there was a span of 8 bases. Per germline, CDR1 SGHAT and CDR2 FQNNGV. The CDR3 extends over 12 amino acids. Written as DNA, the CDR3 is TGTGCCAGCAGTGGGACACCCGGGGAGCTGTTTTTT. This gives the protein CASSGTPGELFF.

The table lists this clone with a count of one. CDR3 protein: CASREGLAVSDTQYF. CDR3 in DNA: TGTGCCAGCAGAGAAGGACTAGCAGTTTCTGATACGCAGTATTTT. The chain joins TRBV9 to TRBJ2-3; TRBD2 matches at 8 bases. J was trimmed by 6 bases and V by 5 bases; bases with no gene match: 11. From germline, CDR1 is SGDLS and CDR2 YYNGEE. CDR3 length: 15 amino acids.

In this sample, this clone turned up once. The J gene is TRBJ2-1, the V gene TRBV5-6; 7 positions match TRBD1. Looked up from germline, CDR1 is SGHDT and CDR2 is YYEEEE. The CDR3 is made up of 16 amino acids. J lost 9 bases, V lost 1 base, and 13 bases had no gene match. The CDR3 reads CASSLWVGGIIGEQFF. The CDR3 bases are TGTGCCAGCAGCTTGTGGGTAGGGGGCATAATTGGTGAGCAGTTCTTC.

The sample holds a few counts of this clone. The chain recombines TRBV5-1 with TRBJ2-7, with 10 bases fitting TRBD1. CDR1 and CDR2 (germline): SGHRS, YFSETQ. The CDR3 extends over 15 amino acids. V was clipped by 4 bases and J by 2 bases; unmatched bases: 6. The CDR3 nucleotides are TGCGCCAGCAGCGCTGGGACAGGGGTGACCTACGAGCAGTACTTC. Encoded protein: CASSAGTGVTYEQYF. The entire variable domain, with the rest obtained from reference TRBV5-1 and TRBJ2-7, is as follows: KAGVTQTPRYLIKTRGQQVTLSCSPISGHRSVSWYQQTPGQGLQFLFEYFSETQRNKGNFPGRFSGRQFSNSRSEMNVSTLELGDSALYLCASSAGTGVTYEQYFGPGTRLTVT.

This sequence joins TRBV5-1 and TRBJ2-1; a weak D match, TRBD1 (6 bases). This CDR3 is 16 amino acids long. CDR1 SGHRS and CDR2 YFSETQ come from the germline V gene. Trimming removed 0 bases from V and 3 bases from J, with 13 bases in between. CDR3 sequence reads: CASSLGDTDYYNEQFF. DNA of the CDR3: TGCGCCAGCAGCTTGGGGGACACCGATTACTACAATGAGCAGTTCTTC.

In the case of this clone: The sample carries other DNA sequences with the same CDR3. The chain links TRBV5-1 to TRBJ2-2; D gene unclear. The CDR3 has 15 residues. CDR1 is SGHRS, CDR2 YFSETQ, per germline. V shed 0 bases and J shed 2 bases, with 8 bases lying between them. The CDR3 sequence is CASSLGRANTGELFF. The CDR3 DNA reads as TGCGCCAGCAGCTTGGGAAGAGCCAACACCGGGGAGCTGTTTTTT.

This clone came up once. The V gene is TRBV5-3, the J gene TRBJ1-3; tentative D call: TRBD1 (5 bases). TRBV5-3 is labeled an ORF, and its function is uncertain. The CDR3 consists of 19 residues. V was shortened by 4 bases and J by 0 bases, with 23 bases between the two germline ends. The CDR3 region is CARSPYVLRSGSSGNTIYF. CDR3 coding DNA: TGTGCCAGAAGCCCCTACGTCTTAAGGTCAGGGTCCTCTGGAAACACCATATATTTT.

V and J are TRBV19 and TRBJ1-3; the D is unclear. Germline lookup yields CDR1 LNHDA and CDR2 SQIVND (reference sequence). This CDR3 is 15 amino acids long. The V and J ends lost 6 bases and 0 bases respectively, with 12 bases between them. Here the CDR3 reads CASSPERSSGNTIYF. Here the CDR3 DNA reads TGTGCCAGTAGCCCCGAGCGGAGCTCTGGAAACACCATATATTTT. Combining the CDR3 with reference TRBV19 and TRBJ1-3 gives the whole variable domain DGGITQSPKYLFRKEGQNVTLSCEQNLNHDAMYWYRQDPGQGLRLIYYSQIVNDFQKGDIAEGYSVSREKKESFPLTVTSAQKNPTAFYLCASSPERSSGNTIYFGEGSWLTVV.

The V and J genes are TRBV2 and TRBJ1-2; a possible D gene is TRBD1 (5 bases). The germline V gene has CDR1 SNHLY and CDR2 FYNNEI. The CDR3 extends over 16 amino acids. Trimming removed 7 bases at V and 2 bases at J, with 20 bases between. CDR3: CASTPSWGRDNYGYTF. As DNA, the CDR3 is TGTGCCAGCACACCATCTTGGGGGAGGGACAACTATGGCTACACCTTC.

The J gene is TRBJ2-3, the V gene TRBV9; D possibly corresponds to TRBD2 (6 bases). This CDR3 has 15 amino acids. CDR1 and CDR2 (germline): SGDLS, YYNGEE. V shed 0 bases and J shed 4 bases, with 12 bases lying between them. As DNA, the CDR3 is TGTGCCAGCAGCGTAGTTGTGGGAGGCCCAGATACGCAGTATTTT. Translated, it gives CASSVVVGGPDTQYF.

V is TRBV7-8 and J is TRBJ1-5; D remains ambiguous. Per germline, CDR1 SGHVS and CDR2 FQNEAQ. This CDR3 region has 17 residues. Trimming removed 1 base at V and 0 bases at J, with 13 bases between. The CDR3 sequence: CASSLGQAIHSNQPQHF. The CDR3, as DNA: TGTGCCAGCAGCTTAGGGCAGGCGATTCATAGCAATCAGCCCCAGCATTTT.

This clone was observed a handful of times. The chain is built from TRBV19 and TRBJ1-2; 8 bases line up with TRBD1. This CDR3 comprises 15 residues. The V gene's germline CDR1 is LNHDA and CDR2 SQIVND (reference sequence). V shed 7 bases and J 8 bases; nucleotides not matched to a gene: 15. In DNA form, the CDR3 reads TGTGCCAGTATCGGACAGGGTGGGTTTGTTTCGGGCTACACCTTC. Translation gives CASIGQGGFVSGYTF.

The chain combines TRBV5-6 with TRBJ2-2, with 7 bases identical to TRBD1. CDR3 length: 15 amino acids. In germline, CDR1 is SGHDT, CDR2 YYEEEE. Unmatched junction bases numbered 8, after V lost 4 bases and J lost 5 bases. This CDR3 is CASSPQGVRTGELFF. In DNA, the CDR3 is TGTGCCAGCAGCCCTCAGGGGGTTCGAACCGGGGAGCTGTTTTTT.

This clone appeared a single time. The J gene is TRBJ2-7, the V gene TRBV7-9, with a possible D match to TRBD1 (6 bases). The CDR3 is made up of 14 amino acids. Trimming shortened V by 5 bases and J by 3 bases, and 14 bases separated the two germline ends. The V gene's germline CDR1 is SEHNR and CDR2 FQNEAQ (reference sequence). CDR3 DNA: TGTGCCAGCAGCCTCTCACAGGGTTTCTACGAGCAGTACTTC. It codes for CASSLSQGFYEQYF.

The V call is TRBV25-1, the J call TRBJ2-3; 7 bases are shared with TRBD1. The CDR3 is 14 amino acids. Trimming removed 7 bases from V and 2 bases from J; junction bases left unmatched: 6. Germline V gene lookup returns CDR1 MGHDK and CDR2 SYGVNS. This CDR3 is CASKGRGNTDTQYF. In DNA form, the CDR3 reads TGTGCCAGCAAGGGCAGGGGGAACACAGATACGCAGTATTTT.

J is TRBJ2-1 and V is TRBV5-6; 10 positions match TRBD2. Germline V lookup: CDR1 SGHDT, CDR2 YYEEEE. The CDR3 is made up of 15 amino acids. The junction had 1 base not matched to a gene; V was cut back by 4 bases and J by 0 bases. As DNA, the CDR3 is TGTGCCAGCAGCGGACTAGCGGTCTCCTACAATGAGCAGTTCTTC. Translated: CASSGLAVSYNEQFF.

This CDR3 is CASSSYQGLAGVNEQFF. The CDR3 nucleotides are TGTGCCAGCAGTTCATACCAGGGACTAGCGGGCGTGAATGAGCAGTTCTTC. The V call is TRBV6-2 or TRBV6-3, the J call TRBJ2-1, with 12 positions matching TRBD2. The J segment lost 7 bases and the V segment lost 4 bases, leaving 11 bases of the junction unmatched. This CDR3 contains 17 residues. From germline, CDR1 is MNHEY and CDR2 SVGEGT.

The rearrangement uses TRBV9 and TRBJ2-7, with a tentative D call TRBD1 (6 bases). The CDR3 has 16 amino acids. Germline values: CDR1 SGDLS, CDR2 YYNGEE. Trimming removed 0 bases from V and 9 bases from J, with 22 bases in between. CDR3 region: CASSVEETGQTLGQYF. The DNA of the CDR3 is TGTGCCAGCAGCGTAGAAGAGACAGGACAAACATTAGGGCAGTACTTC. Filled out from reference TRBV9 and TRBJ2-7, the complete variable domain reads DSGVTQTPKHLITATGQRVTLRCSPRSGDLSVYWYQQSLDQGLQFLIQYYNGEERAKGNILERFSAQQFPDLHSELNLSSLELGDSALYFCASSVEETGQTLGQYFGPGTRLTVT.